The 17 T cell receptor beta chains reported below all come from one sample, sequenced in a study of CXCR3-negative and CXCR3-positive naive CD8 T cells. General study results and limits: Hydrophobicity was higher for TRB CDR3s found in CXCR3-positive naive cells than in CXCR3-negative naive cells.

The antigens for these receptors are not known. Libraries of TRB cDNA were made by 5' RACE and carried UMIs. TCRdb reprocessed the 5' RACE reads, with one entry per CDR3 protein and no DNA. There are under 90,000 distinct CDR3 sequences in the sample, with about 0.62% held by the top ten. Input material: naive CXCR3+ CD8+ T cells from blood. Subset here: CD45RO-CCR7+CD27+CD95- naive CD8+ T cells expressing CXCR3 (TNR3+). These receptors were collected from a human donor in good health. Some clones in this sample may be carry-over from other donors' samples.

Here the CDR3 reads CSVEDLVGEQYF. The J gene is TRBJ2-7, the V gene TRBV29-1. This CDR3 region has 12 residues. Germline-derived CDR1 and CDR2 are SQVTM and ANQGSEA.

This rearrangement joins TRBV20-1 to TRBJ1-2; there is no DNA to check the TCRdb D call of TRBD1. The V gene's germline CDR1 is DFQATT and CDR2 SNEGSKA (reference sequence). The CDR3 is made up of 15 amino acids. CDR3 in amino acids: CSARPGTEANYGYTF.

V usage is TRBV12-3 or TRBV12-4 and J usage is TRBJ2-7. This CDR3 has 11 residues. The CDR3 loop is CASSRGYEQYF.

The chain combines TRBV6-5 with TRBJ2-1; TCRdb calls TRBD2, which cannot be checked without DNA. This CDR3 has 16 residues. Looked up from germline, CDR1 is MNHEY and CDR2 is SVGAGI. The CDR3 reads CASSYSGTSTYNEQFF.

The V gene is TRBV6-6, the J gene TRBJ2-5; with no DNA, the TCRdb D assignment of TRBD1 cannot be verified. This CDR3 has 16 residues. Germline CDR1 reads MNHNY; CDR2 reads SVGAGI (reference sequence). CDR3 sequence: CASSTDSPRGQETQYF.

The chain joins TRBV29-1 to TRBJ1-2; no DNA is available, so the TRBD1 call from TCRdb remains unchecked. The CDR3 consists of 14 residues. CDR1 is SQVTM and CDR2 is ANQGSEA in the germline V gene. The chain's CDR3 is CSVEDQDRAHGYTF. Using reference TRBV29-1 and TRBJ1-2 for the parts outside the CDR3, the full variable domain is SAVISQKPSRDICQRGTSLTIQCQVDSQVTMMFWYRQQPGQSLTLIATANQGSEATYESGFVIDKFPISRPNLTFSTLTVSNMSPEDSSIYLCSVEDQDRAHGYTFGSGTRLTVV.

J is TRBJ1-6 and V is TRBV7-9; as DNA is missing, the TRBD1 call by TCRdb cannot be tested. There are 13 residues in the CDR3. Germline-derived CDR1 and CDR2 are SEHNR and FQNEAQ (reference sequence). The CDR3 is CASSQGGVPPLHF.

The gene calls are TRBV30 and TRBJ2-5. This CDR3 comprises 12 residues. CDR1 is GTSNPN and CDR2 is SVGIG in the germline V gene (reference sequence). The CDR3 reads CASNYHQETQYF.

The rearrangement links TRBV12-3 or TRBV12-4 to TRBJ2-5; TCRdb gives TRBD1 as the D gene, but with no DNA this cannot be confirmed. This CDR3 is built from 15 residues. The CDR3 protein is CAITGTDRREETQYF.

This sequence joins TRBV20-1 and TRBJ1-1; the D gene TCRdb calls, TRBD1, cannot be checked with no DNA. Germline V gene data show CDR1 as DFQATT and CDR2 as SNEGSKA (reference sequence). The CDR3 extends over 16 amino acids. CDR3 sequence: CSARAPGLRVNTEAFF.

The V call is TRBV12-3 or TRBV12-4, the J call TRBJ2-7. CDR3 size: 12 residues. The CDR3 reads CASSFDSYEQYF.

This chain links TRBV7-6 with TRBJ1-2; TCRdb designates TRBD1, a call that cannot be tested without DNA. This CDR3 has 14 residues. Germline V gives CDR1 SGHVS, CDR2 FNYEAQ. The CDR3 sequence is CASGPQGANYGYTF.

V and J are TRBV15 and TRBJ2-1; TCRdb calls TRBD1, which cannot be checked without DNA. Per germline, CDR1 LNHNV and CDR2 YYDKDF (reference sequence). The CDR3 sequence is 13 residues long. Here the CDR3 reads CATSSRQGNEQFF. The entire variable domain, with the rest obtained from reference TRBV15 and TRBJ2-1, is as follows: DAMVIQNPRYQVTQFGKPVTLSCSQTLNHNVMYWYQQKSSQAPKLLFHYYDKDFNNEADTPDNFQSRRPNTSFCFLDIRSPGLGDTAMYLCATSSRQGNEQFFGPGTRLTVL.

The chain recombines TRBV12-3 or TRBV12-4 with TRBJ2-7; with no DNA, the TCRdb D assignment of TRBD1 cannot be verified. CDR3 length equals 14 residues. The CDR3 protein is CASSLGTGAREQYF.

The chain employs TRBV10-1 and TRBJ2-7; checking the TCRdb D call of TRBD1 is not possible without DNA. CDR1 WNHNN and CDR2 SYGVQD come from the germline V gene (reference sequence). The CDR3 is 13 amino acids. The CDR3 spells CASSETRDHEQYF.

V and J are TRBV7-2 and TRBJ2-1; TCRdb returns TRBD2, unconfirmable since there is no DNA. Germline V gene lookup returns CDR1 SGHTA and CDR2 FQGNSA. The CDR3 consists of 15 residues. The chain's CDR3 is CASSLPGLANNEQFF.

The CDR3 here is CASSQEGQGNYNEQFF. The genes are TRBV4-2 and TRBJ2-1; no DNA is available, so the TRBD1 call from TCRdb remains unchecked. This CDR3 contains 16 residues. Germline V gene data show CDR1 as LGHNA and CDR2 as YNFKEQ.